Listed below are T cell receptor beta chains from one sample, sequenced in a study of T cells in Graves' hyperthyroidism and ophthalmopathy. TCRdb recomputed calls from the multiplex PCR reads with MiXCR, one row per CDR3 protein. The sample includes 300,000 to 400,000 distinct CDR3 sequences, 14% of them seen just once. The sample taken for sequencing was blood. Receptors originate from a woman younger than 45 with Graves' ophthalmopathy. CDR3s include the opening cysteine and the closing phenylalanine or tryptophan. Each record gives: CDR3 length, clone size, V gene, D gene, J gene, CDR3 protein, CDR3 DNA. D genes are given only for firm matches. Clone size appears in some rows only: once, few, many, or a class for an expanded clone.

>13|few|TRBV6-1|-|TRBJ1-1
CASYTFRDLEAFF
TGTGCCAGCTACACCTTCCGGGACCTTGAAGCTTTCTTT
>15|many|TRBV30|TRBD2|TRBJ2-3
CAWTTSGGEGDTQYF
TGTGCCTGGACCACCAGCGGGGGGGAGGGAGATACGCAGTATTTT
>16|few|TRBV7-9|-|TRBJ1-1
CASSLGGRGMNTEAFF
TGTGCCAGCAGCTTAGGGGGCCGAGGGATGAACACTGAAGCTTTCTTT
>16|-|TRBV12-3/TRBV12-4|TRBD2|TRBJ2-1
CASSPTSGEPYNEQFF
TGTGCCAGCAGCCCCACTAGCGGGGAGCCTTACAATGAGCAGTTCTTC
>13|-|TRBV6-2/TRBV6-3|-|TRBJ2-7
CASSYTGPYEQYF
TGTGCCAGCAGTTATACAGGACCCTACGAGCAGTACTTC
>17|many|TRBV9|-|TRBJ2-3
CASSVASVGGRSDTQYF
TGTGCCAGCAGCGTAGCTTCGGTGGGGGGGCGGTCAGATACGCAGTATTTT
>19|many|TRBV4-1|-|TRBJ2-3
CASSQVGSRLRSPTDTQYF
TGCGCCAGCAGCCAAGTGGGATCCCGGCTCCGTTCCCCCACAGATACGCAGTATTTT
>13|many|TRBV2|-|TRBJ1-5
CASSNKGNQPQHF
TGTGCCAGCAGTAACAAGGGGAATCAGCCCCAGCATTTT
>20|many|TRBV3-1|TRBD1|TRBJ2-7
CASSQSIRLLKQGASYEQYF
TGTGCCAGCAGCCAAAGTATTCGACTCTTAAAACAGGGGGCGTCGTACGAGCAGTACTTC
>17|few|TRBV6-6|TRBD1|TRBJ1-6
CASSYSGNRDRNSPLHF
TGTGCCAGCAGTTACTCGGGAAACAGGGACAGAAATTCACCCCTCCACTTT
>15|many|TRBV18|TRBD1|TRBJ2-5
CASSPRDRVQETQYF
TGTGCCAGCTCACCCCGGGACAGGGTCCAAGAGACCCAGTACTTC
>16|many|TRBV12-3/TRBV12-4|-|TRBJ2-5
CASSLAGRVRVKTQYF
TGTGCCAGCAGTTTAGCTGGACGGGTGAGGGTCAAGACCCAGTACTTC
>12|-|TRBV7-2|-|TRBJ2-1
CASSHDGREQFF
TGTGCCAGCAGTCATGACGGACGTGAGCAGTTCTTC
>15|many|TRBV18|TRBD2|TRBJ2-7
CASSLSGTMTYEQYF
TGTGCCAGCTCACTTTCCGGGACTATGACCTACGAGCAGTACTTC
>14|few|TRBV2|TRBD1|TRBJ1-6
CASRSGQGLSPLHF
TGTGCCAGCAGATCGGGACAGGGTCTCTCACCCCTCCACTTT
>15|-|TRBV7-9|-|TRBJ1-2
CASSPLVGSLDGYTF
TGTGCCAGCAGCCCCCTCGTCGGCAGTCTTGATGGCTACACCTTC
>12|many|TRBV12-3/TRBV12-4|-|TRBJ1-5
CASRTGVQPQHF
TGTGCCAGCAGAACGGGAGTTCAGCCCCAGCATTTT
>14|many|TRBV18|-|TRBJ2-3
CASSPSTRADTQYF
TGTGCCAGCTCACCGTCGACCAGAGCAGATACGCAGTATTTT
>15|many|TRBV18|TRBD2|TRBJ2-3
CASSPKAGTTDTQYF
TGTGCCAGCTCACCTAAAGCGGGGACCACAGATACGCAGTATTTT
>15|-|TRBV7-2|TRBD2|TRBJ2-2
CASSGLAGGTGELFF
TGTGCCAGCAGCGGACTAGCGGGGGGGACCGGGGAGCTGTTTTTT
>16|many|TRBV2|TRBD1|TRBJ1-2
CASPRDRGKSTYGYTF
TGTGCCAGCCCTCGGGACAGGGGGAAGTCGACCTATGGCTACACCTTC
>16|many|TRBV12-3/TRBV12-4|-|TRBJ1-1
CASRRPGPSMNTEAFF
TGTGCCAGCAGGCGGCCAGGGCCATCCATGAACACTGAAGCTTTCTTT
>16|-|TRBV20-1|TRBD2|TRBJ2-5
CSARDLGLADQETQYF
TGCAGTGCTAGAGATCTCGGACTAGCGGATCAAGAGACCCAGTACTTC
>17|many|TRBV28|-|TRBJ2-2
CASSFPNYRSNTGELFF
TGTGCCAGCAGTTTCCCCAACTACCGTTCGAACACCGGGGAGCTGTTTTTT
>15|many|TRBV20-1|TRBD1|TRBJ2-1
CSARFWDRMDNEQFF
TGCAGTGCTAGATTTTGGGACAGGATGGACAATGAGCAGTTCTTC
>15|many|TRBV30|TRBD1|TRBJ1-2
CASDRGLTQNYGYTF
TGTGCCTCGGACAGGGGGCTCACCCAAAACTATGGCTACACCTTC
>15|many|TRBV12-3/TRBV12-4|-|TRBJ1-5
CASSTDGVGNQPQHF
TGTGCCAGCAGTACAGACGGGGTTGGCAATCAGCCCCAGCATTTT
>13|-|TRBV3-1|-|TRBJ2-5
CASSQDGGETQYF
TGTGCCAGCAGCCAAGATGGCGGAGAGACCCAGTACTTC
>13|-|TRBV19|-|TRBJ2-7
CASSNRGVVEQYF
TGTGCCAGTAGTAATCGAGGGGTCGTCGAGCAGTACTTC
>16|many|TRBV6-1|-|TRBJ2-6
CASSEFSGTGANVLTF
TGTGCCAGCAGTGAATTTTCAGGGACGGGGGCCAACGTCCTGACTTTC
>16|many|TRBV13|TRBD1|TRBJ2-3
CASSTDRGVSTDTQYF
TGTGCCAGCAGCACGGACAGGGGTGTAAGCACAGATACGCAGTATTTT
>14|many|TRBV5-6|TRBD1|TRBJ1-1
CASSLAGGNAEAFF
TGTGCCAGCAGCTTGGCAGGGGGTAACGCTGAAGCTTTCTTT
>14|many|TRBV12-3/TRBV12-4|-|TRBJ2-5
CASSLALRPQTQYF
TGTGCCAGCAGTTTAGCGCTTAGGCCCCAGACCCAGTACTTC
>11|many|TRBV2|-|TRBJ2-1
CASKGGNEQFF
TGTGCCAGCAAGGGGGGAAATGAGCAGTTCTTC
>16|many|TRBV14|-|TRBJ2-1
CASSQDAGFFYNEQFF
TGTGCCAGCAGCCAAGATGCGGGGTTTTTCTACAATGAGCAGTTCTTC
>13|few|TRBV6-1|-|TRBJ2-7
CASRRRVGYEQYF
TGTGCCAGCCGGCGTAGGGTGGGCTACGAGCAGTACTTC
>15|-|TRBV19|TRBD1|TRBJ2-7
CASSIGRDRGHEQYF
TGTGCCAGTAGTATAGGCCGGGACAGGGGGCACGAGCAGTACTTC
>15|many|TRBV18|TRBD1|TRBJ2-7
CASYPGTAGTYEQYF
TGTGCCAGCTACCCCGGGACAGCCGGCACCTACGAGCAGTACTTC
>17|many|TRBV10-3|-|TRBJ1-3
CAISESATAGPGNTIYF
TGTGCCATCAGTGAGTCAGCGACGGCAGGTCCGGGAAACACCATATATTTT
>14|-|TRBV19|TRBD1|TRBJ2-7
CASRPRATGHEQYF
TGTGCCAGTAGGCCCCGTGCGACAGGGCACGAGCAGTACTTC
>15|many|TRBV12-3/TRBV12-4|TRBD2|TRBJ2-1
CASSLSGMGLNEQFF
TGTGCCAGCAGTCTTAGCGGGATGGGACTCAATGAGCAGTTCTTC